This T cell receptor beta chain comes out of a study of T cells after yellow fever vaccination. TCRdb independently ran MiXCR on the 5' RACE reads; one entry per CDR3 protein. The sample yields 160,000 or so distinct CDR3 sequences, under 7.5% seen once. Germline values: CDR1 LGHDT, CDR2 YNNKEL (reference sequence). V shed 6 bases and J 4 bases; nucleotides not matched to a gene: 8. This CDR3 is built from 15 residues. The sequence came from a young man who received the YFV17D yellow fever vaccine. The sequences come from CD4+ T cells sorted from PBMCs, collected 5 days after the first yellow fever vaccination. This chain links TRBV3-1 with TRBJ2-2; 7 bases match TRBD1. The CDR3 protein is CASRETGSGTGELFF. The CDR3 nucleotides are TGTGCCAGCAGGGAGACAGGGTCGGGCACCGGGGAGCTGTTTTTT.